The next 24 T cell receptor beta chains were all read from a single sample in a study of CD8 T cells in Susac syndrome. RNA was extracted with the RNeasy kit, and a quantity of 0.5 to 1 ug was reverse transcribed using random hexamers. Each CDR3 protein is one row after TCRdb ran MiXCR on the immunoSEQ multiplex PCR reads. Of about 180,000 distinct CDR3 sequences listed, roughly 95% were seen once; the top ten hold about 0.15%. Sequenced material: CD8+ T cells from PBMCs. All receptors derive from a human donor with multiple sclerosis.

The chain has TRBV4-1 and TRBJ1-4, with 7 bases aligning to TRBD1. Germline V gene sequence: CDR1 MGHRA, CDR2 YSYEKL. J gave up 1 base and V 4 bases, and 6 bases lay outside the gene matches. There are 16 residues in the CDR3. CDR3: CASSPRTGVTNEKLFF. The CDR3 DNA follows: TGCGCCAGCAGCCCACGGACAGGTGTAACTAATGAAAAACTGTTTTTT.

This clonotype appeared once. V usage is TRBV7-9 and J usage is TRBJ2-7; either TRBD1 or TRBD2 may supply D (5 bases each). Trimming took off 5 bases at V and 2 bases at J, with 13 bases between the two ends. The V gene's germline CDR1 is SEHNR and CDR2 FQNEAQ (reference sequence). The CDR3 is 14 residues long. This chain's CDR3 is CASSPRGRPYEQYF. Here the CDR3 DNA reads TGTGCCAGCAGCCCACGGGGCAGACCCTACGAGCAGTACTTC.

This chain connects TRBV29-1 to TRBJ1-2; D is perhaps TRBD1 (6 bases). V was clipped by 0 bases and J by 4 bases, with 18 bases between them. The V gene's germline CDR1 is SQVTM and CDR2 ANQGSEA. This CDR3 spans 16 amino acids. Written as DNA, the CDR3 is TGCAGCGTTGAAGACCTACGTGCAGGGGCGGGCTATGGCTACACCTTC. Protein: CSVEDLRAGAGYGYTF.

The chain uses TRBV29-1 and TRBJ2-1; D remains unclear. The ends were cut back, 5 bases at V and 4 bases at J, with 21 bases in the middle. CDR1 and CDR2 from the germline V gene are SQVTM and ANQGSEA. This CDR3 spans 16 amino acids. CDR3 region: CSVPPLGRTFYNEQFF. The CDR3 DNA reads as TGCAGCGTTCCTCCGCTGGGTCGAACCTTTTACAATGAGCAGTTCTTC.

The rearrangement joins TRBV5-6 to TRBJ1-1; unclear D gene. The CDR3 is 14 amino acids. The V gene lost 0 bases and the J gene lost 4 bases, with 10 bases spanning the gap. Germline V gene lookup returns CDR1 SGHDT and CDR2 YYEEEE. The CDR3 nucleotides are TGTGCCAGCAGCTTGGCCGGTATATCCACTGAAGCTTTCTTT. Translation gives CASSLAGISTEAFF.

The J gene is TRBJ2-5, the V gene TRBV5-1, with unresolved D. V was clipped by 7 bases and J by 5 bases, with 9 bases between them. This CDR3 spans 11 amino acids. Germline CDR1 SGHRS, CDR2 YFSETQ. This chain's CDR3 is CASVLGETQYF. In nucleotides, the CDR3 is TGCGCCAGCGTCTTGGGGGAGACCCAGTACTTC.

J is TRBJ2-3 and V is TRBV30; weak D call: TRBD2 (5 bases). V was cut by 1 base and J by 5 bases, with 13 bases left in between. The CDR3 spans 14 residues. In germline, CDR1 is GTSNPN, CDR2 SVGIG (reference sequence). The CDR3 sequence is CAWSAVAPGDTQYF. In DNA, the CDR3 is TGTGCCTGGAGTGCGGTAGCGCCCGGAGATACGCAGTATTTT. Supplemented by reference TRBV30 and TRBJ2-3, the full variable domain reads SQTIHQWPATLVQPVGSPLSLECTVEGTSNPNLYWYRQAAGRGLQLLFYSVGIGQISSEVPQNLSASRPQDRQFILSSKKLLLSDSGFYLCAWSAVAPGDTQYFGPGTRLTVL.

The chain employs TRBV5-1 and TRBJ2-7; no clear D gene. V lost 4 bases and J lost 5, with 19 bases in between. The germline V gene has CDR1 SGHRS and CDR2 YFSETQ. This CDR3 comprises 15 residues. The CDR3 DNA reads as TGCGCCAGCAGCACAATAAACCGGATAGATGACGAGCAGTACTTC. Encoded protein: CASSTINRIDDEQYF.

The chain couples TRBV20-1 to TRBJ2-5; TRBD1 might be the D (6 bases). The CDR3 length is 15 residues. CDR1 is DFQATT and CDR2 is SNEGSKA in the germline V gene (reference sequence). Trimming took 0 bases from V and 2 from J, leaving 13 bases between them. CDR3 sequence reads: CSARDQQGPQETQYF. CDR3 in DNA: TGCAGTGCTAGAGACCAACAGGGCCCTCAAGAGACCCAGTACTTC.

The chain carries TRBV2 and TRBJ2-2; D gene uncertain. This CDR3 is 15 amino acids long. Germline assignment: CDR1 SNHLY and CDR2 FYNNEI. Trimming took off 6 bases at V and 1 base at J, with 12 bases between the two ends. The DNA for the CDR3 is TGTGCCAGCAGCGCTGGAGAGAGGAACACCGGGGAGCTGTTTTTT. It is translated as CASSAGERNTGELFF. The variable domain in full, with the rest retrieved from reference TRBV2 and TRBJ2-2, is EPEVTQTPSHQVTQMGQEVILRCVPISNHLYFYWYRQILGQKVEFLVSFYNNEISEKSEIFDDQFSVERPDGSNFTLKIRSTKLEDSAMYFCASSAGERNTGELFFGEGSRLTVL.

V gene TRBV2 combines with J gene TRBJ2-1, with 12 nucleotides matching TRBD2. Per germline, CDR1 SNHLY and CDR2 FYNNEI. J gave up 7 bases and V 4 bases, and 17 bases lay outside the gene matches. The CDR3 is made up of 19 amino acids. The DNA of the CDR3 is TGTGCCAGCAGTGTTGTCATCATAAGACTAGCGGGAGCGTCTAATGAGCAGTTCTTC. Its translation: CASSVVIIRLAGASNEQFF.

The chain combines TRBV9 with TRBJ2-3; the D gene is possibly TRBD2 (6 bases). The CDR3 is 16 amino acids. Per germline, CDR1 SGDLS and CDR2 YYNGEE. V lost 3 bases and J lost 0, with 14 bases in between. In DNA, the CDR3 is TGTGCCAGCAGCGACGGGACTGGGACTAGCACAGATACGCAGTATTTT. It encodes CASSDGTGTSTDTQYF.

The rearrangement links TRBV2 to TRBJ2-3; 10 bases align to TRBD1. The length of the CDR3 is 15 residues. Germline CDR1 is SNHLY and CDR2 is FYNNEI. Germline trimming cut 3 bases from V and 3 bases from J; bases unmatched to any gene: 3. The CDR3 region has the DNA TGTGCCAGCAGTGAGGGACAGGGGACAACAGATACGCAGTATTTT. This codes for CASSEGQGTTDTQYF.

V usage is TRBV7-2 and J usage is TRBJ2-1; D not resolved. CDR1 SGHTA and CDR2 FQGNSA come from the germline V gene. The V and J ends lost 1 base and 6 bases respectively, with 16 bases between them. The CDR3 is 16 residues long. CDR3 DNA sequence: TGTGCCAGCAGCTTAGATGGGCCGACGGTAGGCAATGAGCAGTTCTTC. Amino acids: CASSLDGPTVGNEQFF.

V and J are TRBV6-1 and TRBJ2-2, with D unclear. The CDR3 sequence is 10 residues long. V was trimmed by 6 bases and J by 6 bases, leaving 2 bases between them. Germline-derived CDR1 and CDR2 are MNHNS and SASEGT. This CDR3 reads CASSAGELFF. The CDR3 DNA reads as TGTGCCAGCAGCGCCGGGGAGCTGTTTTTT.

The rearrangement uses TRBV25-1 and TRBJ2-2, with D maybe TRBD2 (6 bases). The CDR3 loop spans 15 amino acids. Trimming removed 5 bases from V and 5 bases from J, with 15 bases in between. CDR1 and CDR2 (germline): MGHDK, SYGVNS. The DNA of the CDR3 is TGTGCCAGCAGTAGGGACTGGGGAATTACCGGGGAGCTGTTTTTT. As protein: CASSRDWGITGELFF.

CDR3 sequence: CASSFPDRGFYGYTF. The CDR3 coding sequence is TGTGCCAGCAGCTTCCCCGACCGGGGGTTCTATGGCTACACCTTC. The gene calls are TRBV7-9 and TRBJ1-2; a possible D gene is TRBD1 (5 bases). CDR1 and CDR2 (germline): SEHNR, FQNEAQ (reference sequence). The CDR3 has 15 residues. V was clipped by 3 bases and J by 4 bases, with 15 bases between them.

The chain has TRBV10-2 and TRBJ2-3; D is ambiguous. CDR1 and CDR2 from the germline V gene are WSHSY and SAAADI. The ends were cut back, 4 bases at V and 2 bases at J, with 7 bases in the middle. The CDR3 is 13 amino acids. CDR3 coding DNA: TGCGCCAGCAGTGGATACTACACAGATACGCAGTATTTT. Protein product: CASSGYYTDTQYF.

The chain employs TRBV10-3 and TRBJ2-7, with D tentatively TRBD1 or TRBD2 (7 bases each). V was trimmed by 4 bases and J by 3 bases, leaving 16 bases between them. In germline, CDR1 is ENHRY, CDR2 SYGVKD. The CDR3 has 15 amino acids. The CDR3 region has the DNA TGTGCCATCAGTGGGGAGGGACAGACTTTCTACGAGCAGTACTTC. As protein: CAISGEGQTFYEQYF.

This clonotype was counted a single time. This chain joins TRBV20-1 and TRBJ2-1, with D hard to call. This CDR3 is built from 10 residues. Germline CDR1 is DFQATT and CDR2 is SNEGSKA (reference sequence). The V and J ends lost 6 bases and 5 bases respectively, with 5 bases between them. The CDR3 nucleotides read TGCAGTGCCTTTCACAATGAGCAGTTCTTC. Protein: CSAFHNEQFF.

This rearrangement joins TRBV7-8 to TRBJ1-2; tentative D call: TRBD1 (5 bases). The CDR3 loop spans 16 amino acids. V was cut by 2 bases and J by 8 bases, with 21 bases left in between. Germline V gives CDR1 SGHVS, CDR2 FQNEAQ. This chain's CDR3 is CASSLTPTLNWDGYTF. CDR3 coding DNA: TGTGCCAGCAGCTTAACCCCCACTCTTAACTGGGACGGCTACACCTTC.

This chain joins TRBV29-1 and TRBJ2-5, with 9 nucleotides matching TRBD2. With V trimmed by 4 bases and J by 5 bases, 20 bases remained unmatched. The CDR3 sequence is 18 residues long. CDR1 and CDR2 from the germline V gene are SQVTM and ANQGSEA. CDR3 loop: CSVGPGRRVAGVRETQYF. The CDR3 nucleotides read TGCAGCGTTGGACCCGGACGTAGGGTAGCGGGAGTAAGGGAGACCCAGTACTTC.

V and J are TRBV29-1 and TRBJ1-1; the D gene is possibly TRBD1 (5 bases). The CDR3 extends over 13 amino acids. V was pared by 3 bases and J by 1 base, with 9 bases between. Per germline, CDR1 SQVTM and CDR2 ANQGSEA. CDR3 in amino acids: CSVEEGWNTEAFF. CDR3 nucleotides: TGCAGCGTTGAGGAGGGGTGGAACACTGAAGCTTTCTTT.

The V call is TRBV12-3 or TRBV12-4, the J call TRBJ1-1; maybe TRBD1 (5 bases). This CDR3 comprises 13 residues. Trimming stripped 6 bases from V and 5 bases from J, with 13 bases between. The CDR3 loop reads CASRNSGVTEAFF. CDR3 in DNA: TGTGCCAGCAGGAACTCGGGGGTGACTGAAGCTTTCTTT.